This is a list of T cell receptor beta chains from one sample in a study of immune evolution from preneoplasia to lung adenocarcinoma. Sequencing was performed with immunoSEQ multiplex PCR; in TCRdb, only in-frame clones are kept and a portion is missing. The sample lists 9,500 to 13,000 clones; approximately 82% were seen once. The sequencing input was FFPE minimally invasive lung adenocarcinoma tissue. Every receptor here comes from a person aged 70 to 79 with lung adenocarcinoma. Each CDR3 is given with its conserved first and last residue. The D gene is left open where the match is weak. Where a row states a size, it is once, few, many or the class of an expanded clone; other rows omit it.

V: TRBV6-1; J: TRBJ1-1; D: TRBD1; size: NA; DNA: TGTGCCAGCAAGGGGACAGGGGGAACTGAAGCTTTCTTT; CDR3: CASKGTGGTEAFF
V: TRBV11-2; J: TRBJ1-4; D: NA; size: once; DNA: TGTGCCAGCAGCTTAACAGGGTCAACTAATGAAAAACTGTTTTTT; CDR3: CASSLTGSTNEKLFF
V: TRBV18; J: TRBJ2-2; D: TRBD1; size: NA; DNA: TGTGCCAGCTCACCTTACAGGACAGGGCACACCGGGGAGCTGTTTTTT; CDR3: CASSPYRTGHTGELFF
V: TRBV9; J: TRBJ2-5; D: NA; size: NA; DNA: TGTGCCAGCGGGCGTGCTGAGACCCAGTACTTC; CDR3: CASGRAETQYF
V: TRBV9; J: TRBJ2-3; D: TRBD2; size: NA; DNA: TGTGCCAGCGCGGGACTAGACACAGATACGCAGTATTTT; CDR3: CASAGLDTDTQYF
V: TRBV5-1; J: TRBJ2-7; D: TRBD2; size: NA; DNA: TGCGCCAGCAGCTATGGACTAGCGGAGGCGTACGAGCAGTACTTC; CDR3: CASSYGLAEAYEQYF
V: TRBV6-6; J: TRBJ2-2; D: NA; size: NA; DNA: TGTGCCAGCCGACGTTACACCGGGGAGCTGTTTTTT; CDR3: CASRRYTGELFF
V: TRBV6-5; J: TRBJ1-2; D: NA; size: once; DNA: TGTGCCAGCAGTTACTCAGGAGAGTATGGCTACACCTTC; CDR3: CASSYSGEYGYTF
V: TRBV5-1; J: TRBJ2-2; D: TRBD2; size: NA; DNA: TGCGCCAGCAGCTCGGGACTAGCGGGTGCCGGGGAGCTGTTTTTT; CDR3: CASSSGLAGAGELFF
V: TRBV30; J: TRBJ1-1; D: NA; size: few; DNA: TGTGCCTGGAGTCCTTCTCACCATAACACTGAAGCTTTCTTT; CDR3: CAWSPSHHNTEAFF
V: TRBV7-9; J: TRBJ1-1; D: NA; size: NA; DNA: TGTGCCAGCAGGGACAGAAACACTGGAGCTTTCTTT; CDR3: CASRDRNTGAFF
V: TRBV4-2; J: TRBJ2-4; D: TRBD2; size: NA; DNA: TGTGCCAGCAGCCAGATTGCTAGCGGGAGCGCCCTAGCCAAAAACATTCAGTACTTC; CDR3: CASSQIASGSALAKNIQYF
V: TRBV18; J: TRBJ2-4; D: NA; size: NA; DNA: TGTGCCAGCTCACCGGAAAGGGGTCTAGCCAAAAACATTCAGTACTTC; CDR3: CASSPERGLAKNIQYF
V: TRBV4-1; J: TRBJ2-2; D: NA; size: once; DNA: TGCGCCAGCAGCCAAGATACCGGGGAGCTGTTTTTT; CDR3: CASSQDTGELFF
V: TRBV6-5; J: TRBJ2-7; D: NA; size: NA; DNA: TGTGCCAGCACCCCAGTCTCTTTCTCCTACGAGCAGTACTTC; CDR3: CASTPVSFSYEQYF
V: TRBV6-1; J: TRBJ1-2; D: NA; size: NA; DNA: TGTGCCAGCAGTGCTAATCCAGCTAACTATGGCTACACCTTC; CDR3: CASSANPANYGYTF
V: TRBV10-3; J: TRBJ2-3; D: NA; size: NA; DNA: TGTGCCATCGGACCTACGGACCAAGCCCAGTATTTT; CDR3: CAIGPTDQAQYF
V: TRBV27; J: TRBJ2-5; D: TRBD2; size: NA; DNA: TGTGCCAGCAGTTGGGCTAGCGGGGAGAGGAGGACCCAGTACTTC; CDR3: CASSWASGERRTQYF
V: TRBV4-1; J: TRBJ2-6; D: NA; size: NA; DNA: TGCGCCAGCAGCCACAGTGGGGCCAACGTCCTGACTTTC; CDR3: CASSHSGANVLTF
V: TRBV28; J: TRBJ1-5; D: TRBD1; size: NA; DNA: TGTGCCAGCAGTTTATCGACGGGACAGGGGAGGCGACAGCCCCAGCATTTT; CDR3: CASSLSTGQGRRQPQHF
V: TRBV6-1; J: TRBJ1-3; D: NA; size: NA; DNA: TGTGCCAGCAGTGTGGGATTTGCTGGAAACACCATATATTTT; CDR3: CASSVGFAGNTIYF
V: TRBV11-2; J: TRBJ2-5; D: NA; size: NA; DNA: TGTGCCAGCAGCTTTGGGGGATCGGAGACCCAGTACTTC; CDR3: CASSFGGSETQYF
V: TRBV7-2; J: TRBJ2-7; D: NA; size: NA; DNA: TGTGCCAGCAGCCCCCCTCCCCTAGGGCACGAGCAGTACTTC; CDR3: CASSPPPLGHEQYF
V: TRBV15; J: TRBJ1-1; D: NA; size: NA; DNA: TGTGCCACCAGCAGAGATCCAGGCCTAGGCACTGAAGCTTTCTTT; CDR3: CATSRDPGLGTEAFF
V: TRBV15; J: TRBJ1-4; D: NA; size: few; DNA: TGTGCCACCAGCAGAGATCGGGGTGAAAAACTGTTTTTT; CDR3: CATSRDRGEKLFF
V: TRBV28; J: TRBJ2-7; D: NA; size: once; DNA: TGTGCCAGCAGTTATGGCAGTGCCCACGAGCAGTACTTC; CDR3: CASSYGSAHEQYF
V: TRBV19; J: TRBJ1-5; D: NA; size: NA; DNA: TGTGCCAGTAGTACGGGTAGGGTCAATCAGCCCCAGCATTTT; CDR3: CASSTGRVNQPQHF
V: TRBV11-2; J: TRBJ1-2; D: NA; size: NA; DNA: TGTGCCAGCAGCTTAGGAGGGGCCAATGGCTACACCTTC; CDR3: CASSLGGANGYTF
V: TRBV5-6; J: TRBJ2-2; D: TRBD1; size: NA; DNA: TGTGCCAGCAGCTTGGGGGACAGGGCAACCGGGGAGCTGTTTTTT; CDR3: CASSLGDRATGELFF
V: TRBV11-2; J: TRBJ2-2; D: NA; size: NA; DNA: TGTGCCAGCAGCAACACGAACACCGGGGAGCTGTTTTTT; CDR3: CASSNTNTGELFF
V: TRBV5-6; J: TRBJ2-5; D: TRBD2; size: NA; DNA: TGTGCCAGCAGCACCCCCCCAGCGGGAGGGCGGGAGACCCAGTACTTC; CDR3: CASSTPPAGGRETQYF
V: TRBV29-1; J: TRBJ1-1; D: NA; size: once; DNA: TGCAGCGTTGATTGGGACACTGAAGCTTTCTTT; CDR3: CSVDWDTEAFF
V: TRBV18; J: TRBJ2-7; D: TRBD1; size: NA; DNA: TGTGCCAGCTCACCACGTCAGGGGGTAGGCTACGAGCAGTACTTC; CDR3: CASSPRQGVGYEQYF
V: TRBV5-1; J: TRBJ1-1; D: TRBD1; size: NA; DNA: TGCGCCAGCAGCTTGAGTGGGACAGGGCTGAACACTGAAGCTTTCTTT; CDR3: CASSLSGTGLNTEAFF
V: TRBV5-1; J: TRBJ2-7; D: NA; size: NA; DNA: TGCGCCAGCAGCTTTGGGGGCACGGGATTAGCGATACCCCACGAGCAGTACTTC; CDR3: CASSFGGTGLAIPHEQYF
V: TRBV7-3; J: TRBJ2-7; D: TRBD2; size: NA; DNA: TGTGCCAGCAGCTTACACGGGGGGGGCCAATACGAGCAGTACTTC; CDR3: CASSLHGGGQYEQYF
V: TRBV6-1; J: TRBJ1-1; D: NA; size: NA; DNA: TGTGCCAGCAGTGCGGGTAGGGACACTGAAGCTTTCTTT; CDR3: CASSAGRDTEAFF
V: TRBV7-9; J: TRBJ2-7; D: NA; size: few; DNA: TGTGCCAGCAGCACAGGGTACGAGCAGTACTTC; CDR3: CASSTGYEQYF
V: TRBV5-1; J: TRBJ2-1; D: NA; size: few; DNA: TGCGCCAGCAGCTTGGGGACAAACAATGAGCAGTTCTTC; CDR3: CASSLGTNNEQFF
V: TRBV7-2; J: TRBJ2-1; D: TRBD2; size: NA; DNA: TGTGCCAGCAGCTTAGCTACTAGCGGGAGGAATGAGCAGTTCTTC; CDR3: CASSLATSGRNEQFF
V: TRBV5-1; J: TRBJ1-3; D: NA; size: NA; DNA: TGCGCCAGCAGCTTGGAGATCGGGGGAAACACCATATATTTT; CDR3: CASSLEIGGNTIYF